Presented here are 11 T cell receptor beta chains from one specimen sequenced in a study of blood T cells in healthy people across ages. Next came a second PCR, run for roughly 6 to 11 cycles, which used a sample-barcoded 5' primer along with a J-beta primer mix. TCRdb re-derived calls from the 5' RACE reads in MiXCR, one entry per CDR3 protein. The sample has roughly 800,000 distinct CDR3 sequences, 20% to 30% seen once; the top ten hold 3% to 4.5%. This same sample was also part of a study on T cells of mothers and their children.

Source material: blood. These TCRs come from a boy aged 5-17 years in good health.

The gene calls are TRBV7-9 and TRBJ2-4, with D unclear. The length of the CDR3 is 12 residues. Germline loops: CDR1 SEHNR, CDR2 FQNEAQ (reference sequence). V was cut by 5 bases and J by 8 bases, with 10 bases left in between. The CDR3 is CASSQTWDIQYF. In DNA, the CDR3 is TGTGCCAGCAGCCAAACATGGGACATTCAGTACTTC.

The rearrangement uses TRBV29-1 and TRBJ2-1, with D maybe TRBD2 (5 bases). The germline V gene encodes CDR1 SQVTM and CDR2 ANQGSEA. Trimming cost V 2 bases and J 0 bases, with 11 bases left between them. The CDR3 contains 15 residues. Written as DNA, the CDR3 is TGCAGCGTTGAATGGGTACTAGGCTCCTACAATGAGCAGTTCTTC. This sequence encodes CSVEWVLGSYNEQFF.

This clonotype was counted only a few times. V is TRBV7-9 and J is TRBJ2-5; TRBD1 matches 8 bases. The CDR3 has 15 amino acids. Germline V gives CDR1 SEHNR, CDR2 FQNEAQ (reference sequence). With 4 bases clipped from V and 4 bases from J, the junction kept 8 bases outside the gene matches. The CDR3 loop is CASSSLDRERETQYF. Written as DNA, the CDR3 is TGTGCCAGCAGCTCCTTGGACAGGGAACGAGAGACCCAGTACTTC.

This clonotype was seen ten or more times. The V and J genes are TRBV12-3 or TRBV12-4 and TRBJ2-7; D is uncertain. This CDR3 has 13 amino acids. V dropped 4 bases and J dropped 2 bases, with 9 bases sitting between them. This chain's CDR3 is CASSWTGPYEQYF. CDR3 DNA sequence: TGTGCCAGCAGTTGGACGGGTCCCTACGAGCAGTACTTC.

CDR3 protein: CASGGTVKKINYGYTF. CDR3 sequence (DNA): TGTGCCAGCGGGGGGACAGTGAAGAAAATTAACTATGGCTACACCTTC. The rearrangement links TRBV6-2 or TRBV6-3 to TRBJ1-2; TRBD1 matches at 7 bases. V lost 8 bases to trimming and J lost 1 base; unmatched junction nucleotides: 13. Germline V gene data show CDR1 as MNHEY and CDR2 as SVGEGT. CDR3 length: 16 amino acids.

The CDR3 DNA is TGTGCCAGCAGCTTATCACTAGCGTTTGTTGAGACCCAGTACTTC. It is translated as CASSLSLAFVETQYF. The genes are TRBV7-9 and TRBJ2-5, with 7 positions matching TRBD2. This CDR3 has 15 amino acids. The trim removed 2 bases at V and 5 bases at J, leaving 8 bases unmatched. From germline, CDR1 is SEHNR and CDR2 FQNEAQ (reference sequence).

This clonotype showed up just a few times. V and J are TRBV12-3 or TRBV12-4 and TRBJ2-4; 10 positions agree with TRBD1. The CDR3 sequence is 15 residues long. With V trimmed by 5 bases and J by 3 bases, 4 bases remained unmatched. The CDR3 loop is CASSPTGGFKNIQYF. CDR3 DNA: TGTGCCAGCAGTCCGACAGGGGGCTTCAAAAACATTCAGTACTTC.

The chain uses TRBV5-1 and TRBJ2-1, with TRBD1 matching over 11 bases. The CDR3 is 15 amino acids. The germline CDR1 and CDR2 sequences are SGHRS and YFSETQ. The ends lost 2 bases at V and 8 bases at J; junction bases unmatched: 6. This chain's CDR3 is CASSFRTGGLDEQFF. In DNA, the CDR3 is TGCGCCAGCAGCTTTAGGACAGGGGGCTTAGATGAGCAGTTCTTC.

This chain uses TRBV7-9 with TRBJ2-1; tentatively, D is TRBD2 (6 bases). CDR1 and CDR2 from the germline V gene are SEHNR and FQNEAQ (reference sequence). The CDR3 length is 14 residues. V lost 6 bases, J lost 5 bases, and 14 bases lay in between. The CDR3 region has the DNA TGTGCCAGCAGACCCCACGGGAGCGACAATGAGCAGTTCTTC. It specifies CASRPHGSDNEQFF.

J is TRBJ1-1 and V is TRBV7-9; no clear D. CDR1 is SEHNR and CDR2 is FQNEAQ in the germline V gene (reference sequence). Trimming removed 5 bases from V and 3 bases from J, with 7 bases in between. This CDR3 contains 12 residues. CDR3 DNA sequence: TGTGCCAGCAGCCAGCTACACACTGAAGCTTTCTTT. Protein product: CASSQLHTEAFF.

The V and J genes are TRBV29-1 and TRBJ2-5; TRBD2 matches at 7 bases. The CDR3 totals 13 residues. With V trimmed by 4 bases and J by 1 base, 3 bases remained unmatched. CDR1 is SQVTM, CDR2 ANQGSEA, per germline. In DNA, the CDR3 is TGCAGCGTTGGAGCGGGGCTCCAAGAGACCCAGTACTTC. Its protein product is CSVGAGLQETQYF.